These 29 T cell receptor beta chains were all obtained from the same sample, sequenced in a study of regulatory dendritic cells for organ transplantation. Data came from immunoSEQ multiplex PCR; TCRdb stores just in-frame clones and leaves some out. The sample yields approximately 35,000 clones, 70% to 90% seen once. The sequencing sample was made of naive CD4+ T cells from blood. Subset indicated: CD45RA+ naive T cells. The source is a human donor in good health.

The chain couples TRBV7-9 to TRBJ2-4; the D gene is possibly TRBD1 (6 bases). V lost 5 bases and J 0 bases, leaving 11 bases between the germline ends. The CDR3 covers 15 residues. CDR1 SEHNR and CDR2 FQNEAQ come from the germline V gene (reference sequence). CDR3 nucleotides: TGTGCCAGCAGCCTAACAGGGCTAGCCAAAAACATTCAGTACTTC. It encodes CASSLTGLAKNIQYF.

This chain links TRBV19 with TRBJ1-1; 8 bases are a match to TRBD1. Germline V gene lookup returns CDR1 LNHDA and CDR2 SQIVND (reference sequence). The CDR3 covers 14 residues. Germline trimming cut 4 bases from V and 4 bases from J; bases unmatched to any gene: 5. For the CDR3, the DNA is TGTGCCAGTAGTACCGACAGGGGAGGCACTGAAGCTTTCTTT. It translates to CASSTDRGGTEAFF.

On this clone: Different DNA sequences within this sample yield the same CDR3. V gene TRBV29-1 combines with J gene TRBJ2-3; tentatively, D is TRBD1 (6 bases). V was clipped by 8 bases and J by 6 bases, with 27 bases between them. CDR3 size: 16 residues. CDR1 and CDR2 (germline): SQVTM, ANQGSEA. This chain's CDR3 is CSSKGTTWGITDTQYF. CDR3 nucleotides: TGCAGCTCAAAGGGGACAACCTGGGGCATCACGGATACGCAGTATTTT.

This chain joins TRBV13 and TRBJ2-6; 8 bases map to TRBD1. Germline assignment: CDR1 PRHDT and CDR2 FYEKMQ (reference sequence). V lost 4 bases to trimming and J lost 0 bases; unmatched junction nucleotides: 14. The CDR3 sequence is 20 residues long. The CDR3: CASSSAGWDRSYSGANVLTF. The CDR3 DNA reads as TGTGCCAGCAGCTCCGCAGGTTGGGACAGGTCCTACTCTGGGGCCAACGTCCTGACTTTC.

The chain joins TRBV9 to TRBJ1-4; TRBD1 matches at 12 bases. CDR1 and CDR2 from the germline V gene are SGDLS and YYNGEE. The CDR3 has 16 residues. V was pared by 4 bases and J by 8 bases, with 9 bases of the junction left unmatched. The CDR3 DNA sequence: TGTGCCAGCAGCTCCGGGACAGGGGGCGGCGGAGAAAAACTGTTTTTT. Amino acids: CASSSGTGGGGEKLFF.

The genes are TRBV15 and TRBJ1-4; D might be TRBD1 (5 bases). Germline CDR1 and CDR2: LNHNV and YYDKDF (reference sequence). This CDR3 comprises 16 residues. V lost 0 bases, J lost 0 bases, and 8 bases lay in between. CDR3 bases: TGTGCCACCAGCAGAGATCAGGGTTCAACTAATGAAAAACTGTTTTTT. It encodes CATSRDQGSTNEKLFF.

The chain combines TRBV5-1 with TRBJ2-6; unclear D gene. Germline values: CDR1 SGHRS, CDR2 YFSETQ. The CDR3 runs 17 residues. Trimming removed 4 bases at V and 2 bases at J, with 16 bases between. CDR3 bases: TGCGCCAGCAGCCAGTTGGGCAGCCTCGCTGGGGCCAACGTCCTGACTTTC. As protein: CASSQLGSLAGANVLTF.

CDR3 sequence: CASSFTGGETGELFF. The CDR3 coding sequence is TGTGCCAGCAGTTTTACGGGCGGGGAAACCGGGGAGCTGTTTTTT. The chain links TRBV2 to TRBJ2-2; possibly TRBD2 for D (6 bases). The CDR3 consists of 15 residues. Germline CDR1 and CDR2: SNHLY and FYNNEI. With 5 bases removed from V and 5 bases from J, the gap between germline ends came to 15 bases.

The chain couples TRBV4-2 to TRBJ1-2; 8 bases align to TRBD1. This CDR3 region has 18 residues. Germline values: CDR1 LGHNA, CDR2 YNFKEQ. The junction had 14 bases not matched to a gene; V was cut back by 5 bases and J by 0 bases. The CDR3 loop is CASSLGPDRAHSNYGYTF. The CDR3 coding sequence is TGTGCCAGCAGCTTGGGACCGGACAGGGCCCACTCTAACTATGGCTACACCTTC.

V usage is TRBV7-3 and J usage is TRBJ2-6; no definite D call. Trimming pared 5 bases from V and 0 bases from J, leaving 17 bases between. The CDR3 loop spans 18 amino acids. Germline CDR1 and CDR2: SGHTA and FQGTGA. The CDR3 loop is CASSLHPPATSGANVLTF. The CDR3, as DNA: TGTGCCAGCAGCCTCCACCCCCCTGCCACCTCTGGGGCCAACGTCCTGACTTTC.

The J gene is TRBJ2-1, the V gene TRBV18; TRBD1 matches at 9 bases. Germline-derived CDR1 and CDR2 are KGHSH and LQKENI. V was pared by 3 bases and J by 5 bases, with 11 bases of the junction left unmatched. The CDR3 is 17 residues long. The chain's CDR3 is CASSPKGGTGFHNEQFF. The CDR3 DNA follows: TGTGCCAGCTCACCTAAAGGAGGGACAGGGTTCCACAATGAGCAGTTCTTC.

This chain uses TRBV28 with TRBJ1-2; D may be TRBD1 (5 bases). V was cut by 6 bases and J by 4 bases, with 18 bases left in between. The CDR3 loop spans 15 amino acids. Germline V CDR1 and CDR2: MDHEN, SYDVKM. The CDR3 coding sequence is TGTGCCAGCAGCCCGCCCGATAAGGGGTTCTATGGCTACACCTTC. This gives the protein CASSPPDKGFYGYTF.

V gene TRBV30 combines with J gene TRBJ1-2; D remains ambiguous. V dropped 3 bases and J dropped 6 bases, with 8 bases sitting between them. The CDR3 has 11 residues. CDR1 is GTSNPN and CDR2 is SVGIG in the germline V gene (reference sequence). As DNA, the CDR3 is TGTGCCTGGAGCAATCTGGATGGCTACACCTTC. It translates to CAWSNLDGYTF.

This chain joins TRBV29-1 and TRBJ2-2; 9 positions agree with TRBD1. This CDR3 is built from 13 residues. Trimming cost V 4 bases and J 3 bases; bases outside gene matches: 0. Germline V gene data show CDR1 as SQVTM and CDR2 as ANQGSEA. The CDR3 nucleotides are TGCAGCGTTGGGGACAGGGACACCGGGGAGCTGTTTTTT. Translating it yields CSVGDRDTGELFF.

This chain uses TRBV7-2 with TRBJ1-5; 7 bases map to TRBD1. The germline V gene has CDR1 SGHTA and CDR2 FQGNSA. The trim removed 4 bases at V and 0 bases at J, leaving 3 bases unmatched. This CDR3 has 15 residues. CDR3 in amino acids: CASSYYRGSNQPQHF. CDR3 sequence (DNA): TGTGCCAGCAGCTATTACAGGGGTAGCAATCAGCCCCAGCATTTT.

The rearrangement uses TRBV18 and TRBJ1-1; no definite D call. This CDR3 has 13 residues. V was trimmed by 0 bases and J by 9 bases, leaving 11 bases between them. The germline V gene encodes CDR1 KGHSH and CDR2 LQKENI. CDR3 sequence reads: CASSPPSTAQAFF. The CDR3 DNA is TGTGCCAGCTCACCACCGTCGACGGCTCAAGCTTTCTTT.

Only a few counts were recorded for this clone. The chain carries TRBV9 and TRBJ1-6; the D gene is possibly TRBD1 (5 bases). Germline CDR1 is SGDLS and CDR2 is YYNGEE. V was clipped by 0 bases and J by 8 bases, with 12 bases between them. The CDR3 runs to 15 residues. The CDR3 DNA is TGTGCCAGCAGCGTAGCGTGGCAGGGAGATTCACCCCTCCACTTT. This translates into CASSVAWQGDSPLHF.

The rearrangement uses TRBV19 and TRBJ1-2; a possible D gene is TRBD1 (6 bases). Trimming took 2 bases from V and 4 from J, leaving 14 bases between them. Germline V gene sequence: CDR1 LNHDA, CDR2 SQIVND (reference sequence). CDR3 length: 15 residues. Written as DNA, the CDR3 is TGTGCCAGTAGTATACAAACAGGGATTTTCTATGGCTACACCTTC. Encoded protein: CASSIQTGIFYGYTF.

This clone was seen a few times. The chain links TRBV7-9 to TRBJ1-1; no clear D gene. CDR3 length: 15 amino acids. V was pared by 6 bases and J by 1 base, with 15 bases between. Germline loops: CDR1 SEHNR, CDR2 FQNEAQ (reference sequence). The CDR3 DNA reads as TGTGCCAGCAGGCCACGGACCACTTCGAACACTGAAGCTTTCTTT. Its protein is CASRPRTTSNTEAFF.

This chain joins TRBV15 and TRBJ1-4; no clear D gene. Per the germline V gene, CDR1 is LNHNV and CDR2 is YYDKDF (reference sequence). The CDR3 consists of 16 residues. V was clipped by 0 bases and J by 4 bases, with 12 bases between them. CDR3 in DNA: TGTGCCACCAGCAGAGAGTCGGGAGAGGGTAATGAAAAACTGTTTTTT. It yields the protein CATSRESGEGNEKLFF.

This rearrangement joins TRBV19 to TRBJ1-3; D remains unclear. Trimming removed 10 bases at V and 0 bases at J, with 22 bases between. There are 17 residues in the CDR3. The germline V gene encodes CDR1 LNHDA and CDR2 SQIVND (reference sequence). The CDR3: CATSWGGSWSSGNTIYF. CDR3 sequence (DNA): TGTGCCACCTCCTGGGGAGGCAGCTGGAGCTCTGGAAACACCATATATTTT. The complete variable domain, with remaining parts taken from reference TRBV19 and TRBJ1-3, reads DGGITQSPKYLFRKEGQNVTLSCEQNLNHDAMYWYRQDPGQGLRLIYYSQIVNDFQKGDIAEGYSVSREKKESFPLTVTSAQKNPTAFYLCATSWGGSWSSGNTIYFGEGSWLTVV.

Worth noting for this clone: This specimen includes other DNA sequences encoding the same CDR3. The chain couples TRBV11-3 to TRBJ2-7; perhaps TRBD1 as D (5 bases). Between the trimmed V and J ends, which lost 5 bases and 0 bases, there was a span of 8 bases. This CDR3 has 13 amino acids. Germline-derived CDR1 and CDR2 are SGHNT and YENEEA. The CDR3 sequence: CASSTGVSYEQYF. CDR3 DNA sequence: TGTGCCAGCAGCACAGGCGTCTCCTACGAGCAGTACTTC.

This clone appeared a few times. The CDR3 DNA follows: TGTGCTAGTGGTTGGGGGAACCGGGGGATGGATACGCAGTATTTT. It translates to CASGWGNRGMDTQYF. V gene TRBV12-5 combines with J gene TRBJ2-3, with D maybe TRBD2 (6 bases). V was pared by 4 bases and J by 6 bases, with 17 bases between. Germline values: CDR1 LGHNT, CDR2 FRNRAP. The length of the CDR3 is 15 residues.

CDR3 region: CASSLLATEQFF. CDR3 in DNA: TGTGCCAGCAGCTTACTGGCTACTGAGCAGTTCTTC. The chain carries TRBV7-2 and TRBJ2-1; no reliable D call. Deletions cut 2 bases from V and 9 bases from J, with 8 bases between. This CDR3 comprises 12 residues. The germline gives CDR1 SGHTA, CDR2 FQGNSA.

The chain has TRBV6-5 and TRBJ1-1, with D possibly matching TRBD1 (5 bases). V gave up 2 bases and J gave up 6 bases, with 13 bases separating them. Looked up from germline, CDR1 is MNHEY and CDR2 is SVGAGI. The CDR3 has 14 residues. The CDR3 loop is CASSYVGGRAEAFF. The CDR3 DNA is TGTGCCAGCAGTTACGTCGGGGGAAGGGCTGAAGCTTTCTTT.

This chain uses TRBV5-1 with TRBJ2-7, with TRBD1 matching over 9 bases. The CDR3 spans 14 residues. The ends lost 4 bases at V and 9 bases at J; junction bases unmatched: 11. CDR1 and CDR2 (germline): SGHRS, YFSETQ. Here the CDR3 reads CASSVDRGTFLQYF. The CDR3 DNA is TGCGCCAGCAGCGTGGACAGGGGTACCTTTCTGCAGTACTTC.

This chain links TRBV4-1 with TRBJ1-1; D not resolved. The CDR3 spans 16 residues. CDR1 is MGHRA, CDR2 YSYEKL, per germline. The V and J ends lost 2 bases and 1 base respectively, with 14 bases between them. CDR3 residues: CASSQPPAKWNTEAFF. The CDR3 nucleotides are TGCGCCAGCAGCCAACCCCCGGCGAAGTGGAACACTGAAGCTTTCTTT.

CDR3 loop: CASSQAGQGPNYGYTF. DNA for the CDR3: TGCGCCAGCAGCCAAGCCGGACAGGGGCCAAACTATGGCTACACCTTC. V usage is TRBV4-1 and J usage is TRBJ1-2, with 9 bases lining up with TRBD1. Germline V CDR1 and CDR2: MGHRA, YSYEKL. The CDR3 runs 16 residues. The J segment lost 2 bases and the V segment lost 1 base, leaving 5 bases of the junction unmatched.

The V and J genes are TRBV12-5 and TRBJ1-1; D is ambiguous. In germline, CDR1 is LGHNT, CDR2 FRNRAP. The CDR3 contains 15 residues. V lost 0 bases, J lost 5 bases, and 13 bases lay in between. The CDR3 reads CASGLVSGLVTEAFF. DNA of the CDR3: TGTGCTAGTGGTTTGGTATCGGGGTTGGTGACTGAAGCTTTCTTT.